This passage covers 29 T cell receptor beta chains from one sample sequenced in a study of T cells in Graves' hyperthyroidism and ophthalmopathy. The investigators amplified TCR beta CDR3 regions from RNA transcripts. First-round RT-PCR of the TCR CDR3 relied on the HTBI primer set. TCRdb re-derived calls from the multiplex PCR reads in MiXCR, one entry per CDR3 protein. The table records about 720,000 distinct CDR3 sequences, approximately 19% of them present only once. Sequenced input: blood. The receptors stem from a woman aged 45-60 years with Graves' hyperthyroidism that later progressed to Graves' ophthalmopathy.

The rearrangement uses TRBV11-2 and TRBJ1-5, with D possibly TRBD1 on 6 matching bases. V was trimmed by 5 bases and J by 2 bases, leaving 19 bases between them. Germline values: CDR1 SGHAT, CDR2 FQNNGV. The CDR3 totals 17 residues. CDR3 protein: CASSDPSGGNRNQPQHF. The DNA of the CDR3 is TGTGCCAGCAGCGACCCGTCGGGGGGCAACCGCAATCAGCCCCAGCATTTT.

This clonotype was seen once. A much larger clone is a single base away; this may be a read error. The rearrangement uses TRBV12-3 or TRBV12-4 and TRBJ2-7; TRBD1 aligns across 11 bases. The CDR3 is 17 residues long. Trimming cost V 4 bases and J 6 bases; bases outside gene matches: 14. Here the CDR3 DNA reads TGTGCCAGCAGTTCCATTACCGGGACAGGGGGAGTGTTCGAGCAGTACTTC. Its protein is CASSSITGTGGVFEQYF.

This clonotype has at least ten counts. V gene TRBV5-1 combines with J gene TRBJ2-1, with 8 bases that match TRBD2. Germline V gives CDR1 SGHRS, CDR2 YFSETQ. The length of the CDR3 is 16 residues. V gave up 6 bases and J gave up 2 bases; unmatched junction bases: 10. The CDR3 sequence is CASMPFRGGTYNEQFF. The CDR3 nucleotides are TGCGCCAGCATGCCATTTCGGGGGGGTACCTACAATGAGCAGTTCTTC.

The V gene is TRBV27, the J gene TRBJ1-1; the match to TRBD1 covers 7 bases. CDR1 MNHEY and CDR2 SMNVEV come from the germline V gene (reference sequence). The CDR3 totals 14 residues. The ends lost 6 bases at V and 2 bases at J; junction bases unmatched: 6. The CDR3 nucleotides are TGTGCCAGCAGCGAACAGGGGATAAACACTGAAGCTTTCTTT. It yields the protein CASSEQGINTEAFF.

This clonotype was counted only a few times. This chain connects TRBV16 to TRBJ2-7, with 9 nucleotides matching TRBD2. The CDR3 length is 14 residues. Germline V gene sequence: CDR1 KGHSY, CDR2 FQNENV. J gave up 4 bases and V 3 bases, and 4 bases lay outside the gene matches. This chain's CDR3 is CASSHSAGGYEQYF. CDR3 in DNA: TGTGCCAGCAGCCACTCGGCGGGGGGGTACGAGCAGTACTTC.

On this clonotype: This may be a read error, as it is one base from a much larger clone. The CDR3 nucleotides read TGTGCCAGCAGTGCACAGGGGAGGGACACTGAAGCTTTCTTT. It yields the protein CASSAQGRDTEAFF. The chain recombines TRBV12-3 or TRBV12-4 with TRBJ1-1; 7 bases map to TRBD1. The V gene end was trimmed by 5 bases and the J gene end by 3 bases; junction bases not matched to a gene: 6. The CDR3 spans 14 residues.

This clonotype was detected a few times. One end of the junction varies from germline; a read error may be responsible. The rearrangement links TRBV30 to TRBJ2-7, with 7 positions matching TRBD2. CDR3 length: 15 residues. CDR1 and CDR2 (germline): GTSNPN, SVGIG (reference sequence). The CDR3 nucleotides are TGTGCCTCGAGTCTCGGGGGGATCCTCTCCTACGAGCAGTACTTC. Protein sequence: CASSLGGILSYEQYF.

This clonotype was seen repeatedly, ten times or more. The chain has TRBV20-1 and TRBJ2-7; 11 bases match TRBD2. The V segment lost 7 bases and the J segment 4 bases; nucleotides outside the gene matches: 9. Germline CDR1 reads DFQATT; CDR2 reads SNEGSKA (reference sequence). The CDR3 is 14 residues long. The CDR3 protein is CSGTRLAGRYEQYF. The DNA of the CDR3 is TGCAGTGGGACTCGACTAGCGGGGAGGTACGAGCAGTACTTC.

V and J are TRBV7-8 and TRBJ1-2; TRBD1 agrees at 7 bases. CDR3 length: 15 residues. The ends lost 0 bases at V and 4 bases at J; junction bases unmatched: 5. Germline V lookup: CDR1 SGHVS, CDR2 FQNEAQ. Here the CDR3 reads CASSLASGGGYGYTF. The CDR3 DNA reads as TGTGCCAGCAGCTTAGCGTCAGGGGGAGGCTATGGCTACACCTTC.

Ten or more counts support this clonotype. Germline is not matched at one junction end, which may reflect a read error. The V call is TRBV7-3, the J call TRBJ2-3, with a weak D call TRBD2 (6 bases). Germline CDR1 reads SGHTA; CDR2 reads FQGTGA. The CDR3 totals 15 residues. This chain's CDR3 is CASSLTSKRTDTQYF. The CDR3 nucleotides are TGTGCCAGCAGCCTAACTAGCAAAAGGACAGATACGCAGTATTTT.

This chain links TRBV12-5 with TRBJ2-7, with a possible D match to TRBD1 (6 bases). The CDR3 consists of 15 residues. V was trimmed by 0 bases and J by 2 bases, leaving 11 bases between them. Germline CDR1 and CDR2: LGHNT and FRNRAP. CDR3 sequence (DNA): TGTGCTAGTGGTTTGGTACTGGGACATACCTACGAGCAGTACTTC. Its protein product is CASGLVLGHTYEQYF.

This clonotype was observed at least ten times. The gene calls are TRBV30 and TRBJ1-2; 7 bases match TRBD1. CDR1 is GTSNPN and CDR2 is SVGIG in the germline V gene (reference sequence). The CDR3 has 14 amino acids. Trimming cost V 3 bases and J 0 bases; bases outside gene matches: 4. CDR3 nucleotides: TGTGCCTGGAGCAACAGGGGAGCTAACTATGGCTACACCTTC. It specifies CAWSNRGANYGYTF. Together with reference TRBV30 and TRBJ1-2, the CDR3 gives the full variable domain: SQTIHQWPATLVQPVGSPLSLECTVEGTSNPNLYWYRQAAGRGLQLLFYSVGIGQISSEVPQNLSASRPQDRQFILSSKKLLLSDSGFYLCAWSNRGANYGYTFGSGTRLTVV.

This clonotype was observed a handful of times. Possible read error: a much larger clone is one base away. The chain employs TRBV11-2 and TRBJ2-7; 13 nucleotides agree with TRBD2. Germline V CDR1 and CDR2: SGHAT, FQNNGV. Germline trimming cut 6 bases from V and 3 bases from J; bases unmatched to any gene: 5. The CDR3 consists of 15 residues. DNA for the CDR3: TGTGCCAGCAGAAAGACTAGCGGGGGGCACTACGAGCAGTACTTC. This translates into CASRKTSGGHYEQYF.

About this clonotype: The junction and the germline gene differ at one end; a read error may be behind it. The DNA for the CDR3 is TGCAGTGCTAGAAGTAGAACCGGGACCCCGGCTTACTACAATGAGCGGTTCTTC. Translated, it gives CSARSRTGTPAYYNERFF. This chain connects TRBV20-1 to TRBJ2-1; D assignment may be TRBD1 or TRBD2 (5 bases each). Germline lookup yields CDR1 DFQATT and CDR2 SNEGSKA (reference sequence). The CDR3 is 18 amino acids.

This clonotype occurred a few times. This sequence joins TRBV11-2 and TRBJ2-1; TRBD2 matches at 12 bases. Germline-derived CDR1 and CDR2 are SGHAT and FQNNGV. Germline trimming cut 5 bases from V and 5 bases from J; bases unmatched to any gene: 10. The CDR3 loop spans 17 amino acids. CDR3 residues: CASSATSGGPRDNEQFF. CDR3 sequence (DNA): TGTGCCAGCAGCGCTACTAGCGGGGGGCCAAGAGACAATGAGCAGTTCTTC.

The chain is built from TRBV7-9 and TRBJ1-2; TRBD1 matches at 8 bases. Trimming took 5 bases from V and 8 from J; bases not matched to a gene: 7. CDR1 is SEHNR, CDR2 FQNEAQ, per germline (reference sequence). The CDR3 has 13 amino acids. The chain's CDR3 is CASSPWTGLGYTF. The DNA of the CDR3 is TGTGCCAGCAGCCCGTGGACAGGGTTGGGCTACACCTTC.

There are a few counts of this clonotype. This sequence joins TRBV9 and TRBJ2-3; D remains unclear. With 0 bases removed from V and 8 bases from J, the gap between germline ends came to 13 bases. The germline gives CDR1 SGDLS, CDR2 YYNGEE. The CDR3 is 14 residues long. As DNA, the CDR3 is TGTGCCAGCAGCGTAGGAAATCTTGGGGTTACGCAGTATTTT. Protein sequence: CASSVGNLGVTQYF.

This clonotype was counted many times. The CDR3 spells CASSPVSELGSPLHF. The CDR3 DNA follows: TGCGCCAGCAGCCCTGTATCCGAATTAGGCTCACCCCTCCACTTT. The gene calls are TRBV5-1 and TRBJ1-6; D is unclear. Per the germline V gene, CDR1 is SGHRS and CDR2 is YFSETQ. The CDR3 is 15 residues long. V was trimmed by 4 bases and J by 10 bases, leaving 18 bases between them. Variable domain in full (rest from reference TRBV5-1 and TRBJ1-6): KAGVTQTPRYLIKTRGQQVTLSCSPISGHRSVSWYQQTPGQGLQFLFEYFSETQRNKGNFPGRFSGRQFSNSRSEMNVSTLELGDSALYLCASSPVSELGSPLHFGNGTRLTVT.

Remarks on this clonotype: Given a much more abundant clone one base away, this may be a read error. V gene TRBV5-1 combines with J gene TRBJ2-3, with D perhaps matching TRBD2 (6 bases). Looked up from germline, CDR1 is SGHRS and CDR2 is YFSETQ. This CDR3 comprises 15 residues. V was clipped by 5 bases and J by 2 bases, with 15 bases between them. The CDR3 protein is CASRIGRGFTDTQYF. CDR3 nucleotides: TGCGCCAGCAGAATCGGACGGGGGTTCACAGATACGCAGTATTTT.

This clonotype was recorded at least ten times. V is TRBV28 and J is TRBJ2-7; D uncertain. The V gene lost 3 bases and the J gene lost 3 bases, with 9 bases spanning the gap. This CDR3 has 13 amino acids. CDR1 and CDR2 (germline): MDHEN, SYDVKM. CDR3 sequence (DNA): TGTGCCAGCAGTTTGTACACCAGCTACGAGCAGTACTTC. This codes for CASSLYTSYEQYF.

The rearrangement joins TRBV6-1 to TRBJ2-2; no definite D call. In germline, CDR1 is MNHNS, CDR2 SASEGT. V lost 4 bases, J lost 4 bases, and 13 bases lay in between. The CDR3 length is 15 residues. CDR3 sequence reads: CASSVPPAATGELFF. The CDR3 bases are TGTGCCAGCAGTGTTCCGCCGGCCGCCACCGGGGAGCTGTTTTTT.

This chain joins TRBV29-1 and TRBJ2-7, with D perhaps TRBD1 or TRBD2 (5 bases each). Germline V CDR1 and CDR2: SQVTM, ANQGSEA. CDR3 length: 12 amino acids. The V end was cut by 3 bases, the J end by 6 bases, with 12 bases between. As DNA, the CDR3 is TGCAGCGTTGAGTGGATCGGGGCCGAGCAGTACTTC. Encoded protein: CSVEWIGAEQYF.

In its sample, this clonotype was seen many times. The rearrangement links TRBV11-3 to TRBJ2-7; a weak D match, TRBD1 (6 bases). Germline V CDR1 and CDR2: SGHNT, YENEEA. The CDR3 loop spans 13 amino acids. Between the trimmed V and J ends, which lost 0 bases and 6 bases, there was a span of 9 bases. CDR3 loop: CASSLDLQGEQYF. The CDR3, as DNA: TGTGCCAGCAGCTTAGATCTACAGGGCGAGCAGTACTTC.

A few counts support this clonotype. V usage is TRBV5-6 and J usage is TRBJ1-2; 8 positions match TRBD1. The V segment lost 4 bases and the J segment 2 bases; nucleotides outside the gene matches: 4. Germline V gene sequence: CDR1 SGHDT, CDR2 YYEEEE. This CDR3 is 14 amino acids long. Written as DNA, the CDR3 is TGTGCCAGCAGCCGGACAGGGATGAACTATGGCTACACCTTC. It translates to CASSRTGMNYGYTF.

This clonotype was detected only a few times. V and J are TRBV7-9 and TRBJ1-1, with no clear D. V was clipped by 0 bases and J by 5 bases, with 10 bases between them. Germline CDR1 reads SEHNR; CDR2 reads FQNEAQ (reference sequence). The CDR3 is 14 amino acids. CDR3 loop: CASSLAFGITEAFF. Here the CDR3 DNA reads TGTGCCAGCAGCTTAGCGTTCGGTATAACTGAAGCTTTCTTT.

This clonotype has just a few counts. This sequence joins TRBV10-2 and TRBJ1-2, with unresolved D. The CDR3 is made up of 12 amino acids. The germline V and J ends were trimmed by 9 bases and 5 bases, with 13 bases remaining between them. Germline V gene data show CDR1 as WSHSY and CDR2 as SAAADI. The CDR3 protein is CASYTEGYGYTF. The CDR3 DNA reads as TGCGCCAGTTATACAGAGGGATATGGCTACACCTTC.

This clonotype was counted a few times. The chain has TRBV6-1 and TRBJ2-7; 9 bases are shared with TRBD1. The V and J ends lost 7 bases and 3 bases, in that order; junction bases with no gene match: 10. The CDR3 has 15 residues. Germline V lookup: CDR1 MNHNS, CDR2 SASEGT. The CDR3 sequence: CASTPTGTGSYEQYF. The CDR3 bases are TGTGCCAGCACTCCTACCGGGACAGGGAGCTACGAGCAGTACTTC.

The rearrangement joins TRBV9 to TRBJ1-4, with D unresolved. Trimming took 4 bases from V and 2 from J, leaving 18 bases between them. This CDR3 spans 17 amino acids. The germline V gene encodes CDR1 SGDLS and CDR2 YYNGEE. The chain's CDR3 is CASSPGSGKYTNEKLFF. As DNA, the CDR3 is TGTGCCAGCAGCCCCGGTAGCGGGAAGTACACTAATGAAAAACTGTTTTTT.

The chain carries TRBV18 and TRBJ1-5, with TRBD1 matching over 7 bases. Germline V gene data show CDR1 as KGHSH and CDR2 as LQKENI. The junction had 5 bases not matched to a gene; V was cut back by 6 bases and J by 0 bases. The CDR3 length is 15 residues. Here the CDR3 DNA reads TGTGCCAGCTCGTACGCAGGGGGTAGCAATCAGCCCCAGCATTTT. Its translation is CASSYAGGSNQPQHF.